This T cell receptor (beta chain) came from a study of molecular identifiers for immune sequencing clone quantification. Study-level points and caveats: Molecules of identical TCR sharing a barcode could underestimate highly expanded clone sizes. Spiked-in Jurkat TCR RNA corresponding to one cell was reported as detectable against 750,000 to 1,000,000 naive cells.

With 2 bases removed from V and 0 bases from J, the gap between germline ends came to 7 bases. Germline V gene data show CDR1 as MNHEY and CDR2 as SVGEGT. CDR3 length: 14 amino acids. Source material for naive CD8 libraries was about 17,000 to 1,100,000 sorted cells, with 10%, 30% or 50% RNA. In this sample, this clonotype turned up many times. Its antigen remains unknown. TCRdb fed the PCR reads into MiXCR, producing one record per CDR3 protein. Of about 640,000 distinct CDR3 sequences in the sample, approximately 20% were seen once. Sample: naive CD8+ T cells from blood, with Jurkat cell RNA spiked in. Subset specified: FACS-sorted CD8+CD4-CCR7+CD45RA+ naive T cells. This clonotype was obtained from a human donor in good health. Some libraries in this study had Jurkat cell RNA spiked in. The chain recombines TRBV6-2 or TRBV6-3 with TRBJ1-1; the D is unclear. The CDR3, as DNA: TGTGCCAGCAGTTACAGACCTTTGAACACTGAAGCTTTCTTT. Its protein is CASSYRPLNTEAFF.